This entry is about one TCR beta chain. This sample stems from a study of cytomegalovirus exposure and HLA in healthy donors. CDR3 length equals 16 residues. The V gene end was trimmed by 2 bases and the J gene end by 2 bases; junction bases not matched to a gene: 7. Germline V gives CDR1 MGHRA, CDR2 YSYEKL. In the PCR, 60 Vbeta and 13 Jbeta primers were used. TCRdb keeps only in-frame clones here, not all; method: immunoSEQ multiplex PCR. The repertoire holds approximately 150,000 clones, with around 81% as singletons. Sequenced sample: PBMCs. V is TRBV4-1 and J is TRBJ2-7, with 9 bases lining up with TRBD2. The receptor's source is a woman between 40 and 55 years old in good health and CMV-seronegative. The CDR3 reads CASSQTLLAGAYEQYF. The CDR3 nucleotides read TGCGCCAGCAGCCAAACGCTTTTAGCGGGGGCCTACGAGCAGTACTTC.